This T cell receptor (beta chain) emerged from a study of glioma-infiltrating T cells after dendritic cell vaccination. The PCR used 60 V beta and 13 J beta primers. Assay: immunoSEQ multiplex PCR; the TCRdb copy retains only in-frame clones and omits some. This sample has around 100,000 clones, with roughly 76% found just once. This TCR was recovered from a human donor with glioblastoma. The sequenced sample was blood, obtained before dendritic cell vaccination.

This chain's CDR3 is CASSLVGRSTDTQYF. For the CDR3, the DNA is TGTGCCAGCAGCTTAGTCGGCAGGAGCACAGATACGCAGTATTTT. The genes are TRBV7-8 and TRBJ2-3; D ambiguous. Germline values: CDR1 SGHVS, CDR2 FQNEAQ. Trimming removed 1 base at V and 0 bases at J, with 8 bases between. The CDR3 runs to 15 residues.